This T cell receptor (beta chain) was recorded in a study of a mutant IDH1 vaccine in newly diagnosed glioma. As for the study in general: Therapy received beforehand was radiotherapy, temozolomide, or both, with most patients given both. Visit V12 was at week 35; visit V13 was at week 47.

The data were produced by immunoSEQ multiplex PCR, yet TCRdb's version contains in-frame clones alone and is incomplete. The table includes around 41,000 clones, approximately 92% detected once. CDR3 size: 14 residues. Germline-derived CDR1 and CDR2 are SGHNT and YENEEA. Germline trimming cut 4 bases from V and 3 bases from J; bases unmatched to any gene: 2. In regard to this clone: Its target is not known.

The sample's time point: week 35, safety follow-up. Every vaccine dose comprised 300 ug of mutant IDH1 20-mer peptide plus topical imiquimod. The TCR originated in a man aged 35 to 55 with glioma. V is TRBV11-3 and J is TRBJ1-4; 7 positions match TRBD1. Sequencing was performed on PBMCs, taken from a glioma patient whose treatment included an IDH1 peptide vaccine. CDR3 region: CASSSGTANEKLFF. The CDR3 nucleotides are TGTGCCAGCAGCTCCGGGACAGCTAATGAAAAACTGTTTTTT.